These 2 T cell receptor beta chains were all obtained from the same sample, sequenced in a study of shared clonotypes between healthy human individuals. Data came from immunoSEQ multiplex PCR; TCRdb stores just in-frame clones and leaves some out. The sample lists approximately 2.5 million clones, more than 90% occurring once. The specimen was naive CD4+ T cells sorted from blood. Indicated subset: CD45RA+ positively selected. The receptors were gathered from a man aged 18 to 30 in good health.

The chain links TRBV5-1 to TRBJ1-1; D ambiguous. The CDR3 spans 14 residues. CDR1 and CDR2 from the germline V gene are SGHRS and YFSETQ. Trimming cost V 3 bases and J 0 bases, with 9 bases left between them. The CDR3 coding sequence is TGCGCCAGCAGCTCAAAGCAGATGAACACTGAAGCTTTCTTT. Its protein is CASSSKQMNTEAFF.

A remark on this clone: Other DNA sequences of this sample code for an identical CDR3. This chain uses TRBV20-1 with TRBJ1-1, with D unclear. V was shortened by 2 bases and J by 6 bases, with 7 bases between the two germline ends. The CDR3 is made up of 11 amino acids. Germline V gene sequence: CDR1 DFQATT, CDR2 SNEGSKA (reference sequence). The CDR3 sequence is CSARTESEAFF. The DNA of the CDR3 is TGCAGTGCTAGAACCGAATCTGAAGCTTTCTTT.